The clone carrying this T cell receptor (beta chain) is medium-sized by share. Its antigen is as yet unknown. The CDR3 has 15 amino acids. After removal of 0 bases from V and 9 bases from J, the junction contained 10 bases not matched to a gene. Per germline, CDR1 GTSNPN and CDR2 SVGIG (reference sequence). Individual cDNA molecules each received unique molecular identifiers attached to them. TCRdb reanalysed the 5' RACE reads using MiXCR and keeps one entry per CDR3 protein. The sample holds about 27,000 distinct CDR3 sequences, approximately 2.9% seen once. This sample is drawn from a study of early T cells in non-severe SARS-CoV-2 infection. On the study more broadly: Unsorted whole-blood RNA was sequenced in bulk, leaving chains unpaired. Whole-study findings and limits: The matching step, a VDJdb search, favored anti-spike CD8 responses and missed private and CD4 specificities.

Sequencing was done on a sample of whole blood. This chain joins TRBV30 and TRBJ2-1; 8 bases line up with TRBD2. The origin of this receptor is an adult who was a healthcare worker with PCR-confirmed SARS-CoV-2 infection or an uninfected control (not recorded which). The CDR3 DNA follows: TGTGCCTGGAGTGTAGCGGGGGACGGGGGCGGTGAGCAGTTCTTC. Translating it yields CAWSVAGDGGGEQFF.